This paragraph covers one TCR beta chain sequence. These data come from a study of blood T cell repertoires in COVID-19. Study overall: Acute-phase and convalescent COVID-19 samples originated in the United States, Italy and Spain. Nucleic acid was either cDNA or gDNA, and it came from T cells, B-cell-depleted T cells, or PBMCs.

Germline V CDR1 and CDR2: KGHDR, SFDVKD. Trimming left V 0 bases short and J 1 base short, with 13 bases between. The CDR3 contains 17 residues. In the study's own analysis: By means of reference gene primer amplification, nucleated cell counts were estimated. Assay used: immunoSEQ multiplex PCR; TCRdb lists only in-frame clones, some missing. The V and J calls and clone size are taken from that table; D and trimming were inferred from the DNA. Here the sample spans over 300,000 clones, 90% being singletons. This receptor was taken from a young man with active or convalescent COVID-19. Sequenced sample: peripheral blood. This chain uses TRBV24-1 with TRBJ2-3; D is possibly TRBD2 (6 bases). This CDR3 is CATSDLRDSRGTDTQYF. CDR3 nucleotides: TGTGCCACCAGTGATTTGCGGGACTCGCGGGGCACAGATACGCAGTATTTT.